This T cell receptor beta chain was documented in a study of shared clonotypes between healthy human individuals. Clones were read by immunoSEQ multiplex PCR, and TCRdb kept only the in-frame ones, dropping some. This sample yields approximately 600,000 clones, of which roughly 95% are seen a single time; approximately 0.11% belongs to the top ten. The naive CD8 population came from CD45RO-negative cells selected for CCR7, without terminally differentiated effector memory CD45RA+ cells. The CDR3 has 14 residues. Germline-derived CDR1 and CDR2 are SEHNR and FQNEAQ (reference sequence). The chain combines TRBV7-9 with TRBJ2-5, with D tentatively TRBD2 (5 bases). The J call could be wrong; TRBJ2-7 is a better fit for the DNA end. The sequence came from a young woman in good health. Sequenced: naive CD8+ T cells sorted from blood. The CDR3 DNA reads TGTGCCAGCAGCTTAGTTGGAAGCGGCTACGAGCAGTACTTC. It codes for CASSLVGSGYEQYF.